The 19 T cell receptor beta chains presented below share a single source sample, sequenced in a study of CD8 T cells in Susac syndrome. About 0.5 to 1 ug RNA was reverse transcribed with random hexamers. TCRdb ran MiXCR on the immunoSEQ multiplex PCR reads and lists one entry per CDR3 protein. The sample carries some 170,000 distinct CDR3 sequences, 94% recorded once. The sequenced sample was CD4+ T cells from PBMCs. These receptors originate from a human donor with multiple sclerosis.

The gene calls are TRBV10-3 and TRBJ2-3, with D perhaps TRBD2 (7 bases). The V end was cut by 10 bases, the J end by 3 bases, with 14 bases between. CDR3 size: 13 residues. Germline V gives CDR1 ENHRY, CDR2 SYGVKD. CDR3 region: CATEGGGTDTQYF. Written as DNA, the CDR3 is TGTGCCACTGAAGGGGGAGGGACAGATACGCAGTATTTT.

The chain employs TRBV12-3 or TRBV12-4 and TRBJ1-1; D gene ambiguous. The CDR3 spans 14 residues. Trimming shortened V by 6 bases and J by 5 bases, and 16 bases separated the two germline ends. The CDR3 protein is CASSPDPGGTEAFF. CDR3 nucleotide sequence: TGTGCCAGCAGCCCCGACCCGGGAGGGACTGAAGCTTTCTTT.

The chain employs TRBV2 and TRBJ1-1; the match to TRBD1 covers 10 bases. Trimming at V came to 6 bases and at J to 1 base, leaving 8 bases not matched to a gene. Germline CDR1 is SNHLY and CDR2 is FYNNEI. CDR3 size: 16 residues. The CDR3: CASRGPGQGGNTEAFF. CDR3 nucleotides: TGTGCCAGCAGAGGCCCCGGACAGGGGGGGAACACTGAAGCTTTCTTT. Full variable domain (remainder filled in from reference TRBV2 and TRBJ1-1): EPEVTQTPSHQVTQMGQEVILRCVPISNHLYFYWYRQILGQKVEFLVSFYNNEISEKSEIFDDQFSVERPDGSNFTLKIRSTKLEDSAMYFCASRGPGQGGNTEAFFGQGTRLTVV.

The rearrangement uses TRBV7-2 and TRBJ1-2, with 8 bases lining up with TRBD1. Germline V CDR1 and CDR2: SGHTA, FQGNSA. This CDR3 region has 14 residues. V lost 5 bases, J lost 3 bases, and 5 bases stayed unmatched. The CDR3 loop is CASSPETGDYGYTF. CDR3 coding DNA: TGTGCCAGCAGCCCCGAGACAGGGGACTATGGCTACACCTTC.

The genes are TRBV10-3 and TRBJ2-7; no definite D call. Germline CDR1 reads ENHRY; CDR2 reads SYGVKD. Trimming stripped 6 bases from V and 1 base from J, with 10 bases between. The CDR3 contains 13 residues. The CDR3 DNA is TGTGCCATCAGGGGTGCAACTTCCTACGAGCAGTACTTC. Its protein is CAIRGATSYEQYF.

The CDR3: CATAPAGQVSNQPQHF. DNA of the CDR3: TGTGCCACCGCCCCCGCCGGACAGGTTAGCAATCAGCCCCAGCATTTT. The rearrangement joins TRBV24-1 to TRBJ1-5; 7 positions match TRBD1. This CDR3 region has 16 residues. The V segment lost 9 bases and the J segment 0 bases; nucleotides outside the gene matches: 10. CDR1 is KGHDR and CDR2 is SFDVKD in the germline V gene.

The genes are TRBV7-2 and TRBJ1-5, with unresolved D. The germline V gene has CDR1 SGHTA and CDR2 FQGNSA. The V and J ends lost 2 bases and 6 bases respectively, with 8 bases between them. The CDR3 consists of 13 residues. The chain's CDR3 is CASSLSGIQPQHF. The CDR3 nucleotides read TGTGCCAGCAGCTTATCCGGGATTCAGCCCCAGCATTTT.

This chain links TRBV15 with TRBJ2-7, with D uncertain. The CDR3 is made up of 12 amino acids. Trimming cost V 1 base and J 5 bases, with 6 bases left between them. Germline V gene sequence: CDR1 LNHNV, CDR2 YYDKDF (reference sequence). This chain's CDR3 is CATSRARDEQYF. The CDR3 bases are TGTGCCACCAGCAGAGCTAGAGACGAGCAGTACTTC.

This sequence joins TRBV19 and TRBJ1-5; D is unclear. There are 15 residues in the CDR3. The V end was cut by 7 bases, the J end by 5 bases, with 18 bases between. CDR1 and CDR2 from the germline V gene are LNHDA and SQIVND (reference sequence). The chain's CDR3 is CASTRGWRGDQPQHF. DNA of the CDR3: TGTGCCAGTACCAGAGGTTGGCGGGGAGATCAGCCCCAGCATTTT.

The J gene is TRBJ2-1, the V gene TRBV2; D is possibly TRBD2 (6 bases). This CDR3 contains 13 residues. Trimming removed 8 bases at V and 8 bases at J, with 16 bases between. Germline CDR1 reads SNHLY; CDR2 reads FYNNEI. The CDR3 DNA reads TGTGCCAGCTGCCGGGACTTGGTCCATGAGCAGTTCTTC. This gives the protein CASCRDLVHEQFF.

The V and J genes are TRBV18 and TRBJ2-7, with D unresolved. CDR3 length equals 14 residues. The V end lost 3 bases, the J end lost 2 bases, and 11 bases lay between the germline ends. The germline V gene encodes CDR1 KGHSH and CDR2 LQKENI. CDR3 bases: TGTGCCAGCTCACCTGCGACCGGGCCCTACGAGCAGTACTTC. Residues: CASSPATGPYEQYF.

The rearrangement uses TRBV4-2 and TRBJ2-7, with D unclear. Deletions cut 1 base from V and 6 bases from J, with 4 bases between. The CDR3 length is 11 residues. Looked up from germline, CDR1 is LGHNA and CDR2 is YNFKEQ. The DNA for the CDR3 is TGTGCCAGCAGCCAAGGGCCCGAGCAGTACTTC. This gives the protein CASSQGPEQYF.

The genes are TRBV6-5 and TRBJ2-2; weak D call: TRBD2 (5 bases). Germline V lookup: CDR1 MNHEY, CDR2 SVGAGI. This CDR3 has 15 residues. Trimming left V 4 bases short and J 0 bases short, with 9 bases between. This CDR3 reads CASSFHGTNTGELFF. In DNA form, the CDR3 reads TGTGCCAGCAGTTTCCACGGGACGAACACCGGGGAGCTGTTTTTT.

The CDR3 nucleotides are TGTGCCAGCAGCCAAGAAGGAGGGACTAGCACCGAGCAGTACTTC. Protein product: CASSQEGGTSTEQYF. The chain employs TRBV3-1 and TRBJ2-7, with TRBD2 matching over 9 bases. CDR3 length: 15 residues. J gave up 6 bases and V 0 bases, and 6 bases lay outside the gene matches. CDR1 is LGHDT and CDR2 is YNNKEL in the germline V gene (reference sequence).

The V call is TRBV18, the J call TRBJ1-3; D gene ambiguous. Trimming left V 0 bases short and J 7 bases short, with 10 bases between. The length of the CDR3 is 14 residues. In germline, CDR1 is KGHSH, CDR2 LQKENI. CDR3 residues: CASSPPTRANTIYF. The DNA of the CDR3 is TGTGCCAGCTCACCACCGACGAGGGCCAACACCATATATTTT.

This chain joins TRBV3-1 and TRBJ2-7; the match to TRBD2 covers 7 bases. CDR3 length: 13 residues. CDR1 and CDR2 from the germline V gene are LGHDT and YNNKEL (reference sequence). Trimming at V came to 4 bases and at J to 9 bases, leaving 9 bases not matched to a gene. CDR3 residues: CASSPSLGRSQYF. DNA of the CDR3: TGTGCCAGCAGCCCAAGTCTCGGGAGGTCGCAGTACTTC.

In its sample, this clonotype was seen once. The V call is TRBV29-1, the J call TRBJ2-3; perhaps TRBD2 as D (5 bases). The CDR3 is 13 amino acids. Deletions cut 4 bases from V and 2 bases from J, with 10 bases between. Germline assignment: CDR1 SQVTM and CDR2 ANQGSEA. The CDR3 nucleotides read TGCAGCGTTGCGGTGGGAGACACAGATACGCAGTATTTT. Amino acids: CSVAVGDTDTQYF.

The count of this clonotype is one. This sequence joins TRBV4-2 and TRBJ2-7, with D tentatively TRBD2 (5 bases). From germline, CDR1 is LGHNA and CDR2 YNFKEQ. The CDR3 consists of 15 residues. V lost 0 bases, J lost 6 bases, and 15 bases lay in between. The CDR3 sequence: CASSQDLGLRGEQYF. As DNA, the CDR3 is TGTGCCAGCAGCCAAGATTTGGGCCTTCGGGGCGAGCAGTACTTC.

The chain uses TRBV7-2 and TRBJ2-5; unclear D gene. V shed 9 bases and J shed 5 bases, with 16 bases lying between them. Per the germline V gene, CDR1 is SGHTA and CDR2 is FQGNSA. The CDR3 is made up of 13 amino acids. CDR3 sequence reads: CASTGRPGETQYF. DNA for the CDR3: TGTGCCAGTACCGGAAGGCCCGGGGAGACCCAGTACTTC.